This TCR beta chain was observed in a study of blood T cell repertoires in COVID-19. Across the study: Researchers got acute and convalescent COVID-19 samples from the United States, Italy and Spain. PBMCs, B-cell-depleted T cells, or T cells were the source of the cDNA or gDNA that made up the material.

The CDR3 spans 14 residues. The V gene end was trimmed by 5 bases and the J gene end by 7 bases; junction bases not matched to a gene: 7. The germline V gene has CDR1 SGHNT and CDR2 YENEEA. Seattle-derived patients entered the study during active infection and were followed longitudinally. Methods used by the authors: How many nucleated cells were present was estimated from reference gene primer amplification. The repertoire was sequenced with immunoSEQ multiplex PCR; TCRdb's copy has only in-frame clones and lacks some. The V and J calls and clone size were taken over from that table, and D and trimming were inferred from the DNA. Among roughly 400,000 clones listed, approximately 87% were seen once.

The sample comprised peripheral blood. This clonotype was obtained from a woman in her sixties or seventies with COVID-19, enrolled during active disease. This sequence joins TRBV11-3 and TRBJ2-1; 8 positions match TRBD1. The chain's CDR3 is CASSRSGGSNEQFF. DNA for the CDR3: TGTGCCAGCAGCCGGTCAGGGGGCTCTAATGAGCAGTTCTTC. Full variable domain (rest looked up from reference TRBV11-3 and TRBJ2-1): EAGVVQSPRYKIIEKKQPVAFWCNPISGHNTLYWYLQNLGQGPELLIRYENEEAVDDSQLPKDRFSAERLKGVDSTLKIQPAELGDSAVYLCASSRSGGSNEQFFGPGTRLTVL.